This T cell receptor (beta chain) is from a study of cytomegalovirus exposure and HLA in healthy donors. The CDR3 runs 12 residues. Per germline, CDR1 SQVTM and CDR2 ANQGSEA. V was shortened by 4 bases and J by 6 bases, with 9 bases between the two germline ends. In the PCR, 60 Vbeta and 13 Jbeta primers were used. TCRdb keeps only in-frame clones here, not all; method: immunoSEQ multiplex PCR. The table shows around 99,000 clones, with around 77% occurring only once. This TCR came from a man aged 35 to 55 in good health and CMV-seronegative. The chain has TRBV29-1 and TRBJ2-2; no reliable D call. What was sequenced was PBMCs. This chain's CDR3 is CSVAGSSGELFF. CDR3 DNA: TGCAGCGTTGCTGGTAGCTCCGGGGAGCTGTTTTTT.